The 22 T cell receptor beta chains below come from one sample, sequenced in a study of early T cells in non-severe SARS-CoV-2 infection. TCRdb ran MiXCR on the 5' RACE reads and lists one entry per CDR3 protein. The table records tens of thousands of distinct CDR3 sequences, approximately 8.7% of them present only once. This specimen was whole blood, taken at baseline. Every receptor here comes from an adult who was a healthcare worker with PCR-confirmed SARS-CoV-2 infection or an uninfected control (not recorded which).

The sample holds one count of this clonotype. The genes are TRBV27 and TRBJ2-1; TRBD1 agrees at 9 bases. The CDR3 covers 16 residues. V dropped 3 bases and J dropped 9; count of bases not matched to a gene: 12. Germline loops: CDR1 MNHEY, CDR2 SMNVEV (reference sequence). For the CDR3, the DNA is TGTGCCAGCAGTTTCCGGGACAGGGCCCTTCATGGTGAGCAGTTCTTC. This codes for CASSFRDRALHGEQFF.

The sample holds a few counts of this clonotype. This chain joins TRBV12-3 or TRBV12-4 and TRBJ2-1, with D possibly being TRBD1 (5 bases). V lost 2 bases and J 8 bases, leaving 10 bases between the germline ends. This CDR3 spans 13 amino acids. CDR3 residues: CASSLLARDEQFF. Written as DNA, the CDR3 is TGTGCCAGCAGTTTACTTGCCAGGGATGAGCAGTTCTTC.

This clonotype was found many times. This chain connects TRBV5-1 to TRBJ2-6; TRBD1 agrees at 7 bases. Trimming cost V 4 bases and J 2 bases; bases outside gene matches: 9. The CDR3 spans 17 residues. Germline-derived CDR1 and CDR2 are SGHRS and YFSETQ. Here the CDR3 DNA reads TGCGCCAGCAGCAACAGGGGTCTGGTGGCTGGGGCCAACGTCCTGACTTTC. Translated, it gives CASSNRGLVAGANVLTF.

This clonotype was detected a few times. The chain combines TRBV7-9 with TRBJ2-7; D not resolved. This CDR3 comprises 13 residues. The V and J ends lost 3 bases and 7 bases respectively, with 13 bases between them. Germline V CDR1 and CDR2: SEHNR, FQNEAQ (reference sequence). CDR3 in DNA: TGTGCCAGCAGCTTGGAAGATGGTGGGGAGCAGTACTTC. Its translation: CASSLEDGGEQYF.

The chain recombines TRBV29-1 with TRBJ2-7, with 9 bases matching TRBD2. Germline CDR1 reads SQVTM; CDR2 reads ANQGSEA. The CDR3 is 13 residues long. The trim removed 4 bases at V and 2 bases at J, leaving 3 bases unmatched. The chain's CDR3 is CSVVVAGAYEQYF. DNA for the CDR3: TGCAGCGTTGTGGTAGCGGGAGCCTACGAGCAGTACTTC.

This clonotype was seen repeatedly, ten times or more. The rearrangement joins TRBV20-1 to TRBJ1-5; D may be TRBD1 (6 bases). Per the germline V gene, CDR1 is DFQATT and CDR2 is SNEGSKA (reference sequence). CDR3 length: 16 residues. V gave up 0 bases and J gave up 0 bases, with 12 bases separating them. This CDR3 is CSAREGGTYSNQPQHF. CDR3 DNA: TGCAGTGCTAGAGAAGGGGGGACGTATAGCAATCAGCCCCAGCATTTT.

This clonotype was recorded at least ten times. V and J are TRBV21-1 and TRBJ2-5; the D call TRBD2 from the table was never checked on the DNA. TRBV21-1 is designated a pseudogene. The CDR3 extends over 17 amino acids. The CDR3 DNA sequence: TGTGCCAGCAGCAAATCTGAGACTAGGGAACACCAAGAGACCCAGTACTTC. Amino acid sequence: CASSKSETREHQETQYF.

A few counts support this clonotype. The CDR3 sequence is CSARTTSGGSYEQYF. The CDR3 DNA follows: TGCAGTGCTAGGACCACTAGCGGGGGTTCCTACGAGCAGTACTTC. V and J are TRBV20-1 and TRBJ2-7; 11 bases match TRBD2. CDR1 and CDR2 from the germline V gene are DFQATT and SNEGSKA (reference sequence). The CDR3 is made up of 15 amino acids. J was trimmed by 1 base and V by 3 bases; bases with no gene match: 5.

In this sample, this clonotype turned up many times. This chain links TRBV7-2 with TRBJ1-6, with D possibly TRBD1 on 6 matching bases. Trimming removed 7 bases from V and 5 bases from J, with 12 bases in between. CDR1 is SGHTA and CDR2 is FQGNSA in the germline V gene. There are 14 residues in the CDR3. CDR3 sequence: CASTATGNNSPLHF. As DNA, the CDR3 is TGTGCCAGCACCGCGACAGGAAATAATTCACCCCTCCACTTT.

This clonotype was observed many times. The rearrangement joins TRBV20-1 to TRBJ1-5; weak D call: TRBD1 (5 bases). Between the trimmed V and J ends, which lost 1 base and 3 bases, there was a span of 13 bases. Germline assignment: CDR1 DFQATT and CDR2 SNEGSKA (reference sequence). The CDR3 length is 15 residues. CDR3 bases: TGCAGTGCTAGAGGAGGGGCGGGGGACAATCAGCCCCAGCATTTT. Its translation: CSARGGAGDNQPQHF.

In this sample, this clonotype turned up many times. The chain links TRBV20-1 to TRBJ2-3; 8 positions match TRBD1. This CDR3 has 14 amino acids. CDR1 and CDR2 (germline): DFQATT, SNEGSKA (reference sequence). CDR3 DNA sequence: TGCAGCGAAGGGAGACAGGGGAGGTCGGATACGCAGTATTTT. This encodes CSEGRQGRSDTQYF.

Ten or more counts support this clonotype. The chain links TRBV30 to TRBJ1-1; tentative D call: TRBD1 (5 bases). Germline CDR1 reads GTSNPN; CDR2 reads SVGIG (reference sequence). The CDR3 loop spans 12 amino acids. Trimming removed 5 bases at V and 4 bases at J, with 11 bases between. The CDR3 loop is CAWDRGTTEAFF. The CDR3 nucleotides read TGTGCCTGGGATCGTGGGACCACTGAAGCTTTCTTT.

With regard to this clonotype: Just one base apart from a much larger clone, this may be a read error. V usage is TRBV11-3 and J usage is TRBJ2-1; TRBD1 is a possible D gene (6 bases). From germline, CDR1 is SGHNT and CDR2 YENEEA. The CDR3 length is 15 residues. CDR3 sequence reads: CVSSFSGASYNEQFF. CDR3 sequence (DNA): TGTGTCAGCAGCTTTTCAGGGGCGTCCTACAATGAGCAGTTCTTC.

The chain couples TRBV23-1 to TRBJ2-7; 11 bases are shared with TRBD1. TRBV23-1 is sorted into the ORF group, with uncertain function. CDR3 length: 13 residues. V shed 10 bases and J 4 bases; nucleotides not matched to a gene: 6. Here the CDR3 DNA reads TGCGCCATCTCCCGGGACAGGGGGTACGAGCAGTACTTC. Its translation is CAISRDRGYEQYF.

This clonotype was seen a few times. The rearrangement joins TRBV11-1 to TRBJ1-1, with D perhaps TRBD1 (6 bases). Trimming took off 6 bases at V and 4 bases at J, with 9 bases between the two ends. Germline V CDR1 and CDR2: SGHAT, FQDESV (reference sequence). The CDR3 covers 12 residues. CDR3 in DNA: TGTGCCAGCAGTTTACAGGGCACTGAAGCTTTCTTT. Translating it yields CASSLQGTEAFF.

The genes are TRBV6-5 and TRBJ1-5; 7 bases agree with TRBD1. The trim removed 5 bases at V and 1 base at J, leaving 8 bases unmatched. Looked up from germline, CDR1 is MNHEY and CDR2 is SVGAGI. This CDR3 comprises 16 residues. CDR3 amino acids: CASSQTGEGSNQPQHF. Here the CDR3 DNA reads TGTGCCAGCAGTCAAACAGGGGAGGGAAGCAATCAGCCCCAGCATTTT.

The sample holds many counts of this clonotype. CDR3 sequence (DNA): TGTGCCAGCAGTAAACAGGGAGGCACTGAAGCTTTCTTT. It translates to CASSKQGGTEAFF. The chain links TRBV12-3 or TRBV12-4 to TRBJ1-1; a possible D gene is TRBD1 (6 bases). The V gene lost 5 bases and the J gene lost 4 bases, with 11 bases spanning the gap. This CDR3 contains 13 residues.

The chain's CDR3 is CASRLSGASTDTQYF. The CDR3 nucleotides read TGTGCCAGCAGACTTAGCGGGGCTAGCACAGATACGCAGTATTTT. The chain is built from TRBV6-5 and TRBJ2-3, with 8 bases fitting TRBD2. CDR3 length: 15 amino acids. V shed 6 bases, J shed 0 bases, and the junction held 5 bases outside the gene matches. Per germline, CDR1 MNHEY and CDR2 SVGAGI.

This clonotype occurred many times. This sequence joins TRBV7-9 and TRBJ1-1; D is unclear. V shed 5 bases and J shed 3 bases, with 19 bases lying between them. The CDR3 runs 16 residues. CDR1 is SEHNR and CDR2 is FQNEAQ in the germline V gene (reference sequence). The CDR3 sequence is CASSANKGLRHTEAFF. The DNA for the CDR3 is TGTGCCAGCAGCGCCAATAAGGGTCTTAGGCACACTGAAGCTTTCTTT.

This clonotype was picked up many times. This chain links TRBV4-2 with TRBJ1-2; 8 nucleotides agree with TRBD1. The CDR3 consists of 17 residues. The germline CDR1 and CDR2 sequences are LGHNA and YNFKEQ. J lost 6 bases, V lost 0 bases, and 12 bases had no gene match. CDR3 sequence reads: CASSQDARGRWGDGYTF. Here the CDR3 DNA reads TGTGCCAGCAGCCAAGATGCCAGGGGGCGTTGGGGCGATGGCTACACCTTC.

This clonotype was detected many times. The CDR3 DNA follows: TGTGCCAGCACAGAGAGGGCGACCCAGTACTTC. Translated: CASTERATQYF. V and J are TRBV6-6 and TRBJ2-5; weak D call: TRBD2 (5 bases). V was clipped by 7 bases and J by 7 bases, with 10 bases between them. Germline CDR1 is MNHNY and CDR2 is SVGAGI (reference sequence). This CDR3 has 11 residues.

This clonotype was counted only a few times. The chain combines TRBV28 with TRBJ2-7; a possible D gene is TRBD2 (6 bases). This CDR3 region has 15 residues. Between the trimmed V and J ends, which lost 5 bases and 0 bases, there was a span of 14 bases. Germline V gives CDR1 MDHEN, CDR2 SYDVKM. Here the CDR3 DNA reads TGTGCCAGCAGTCACGGGGGTTTAAGCTCCTACGAGCAGTACTTC. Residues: CASSHGGLSSYEQYF.